Following are 8 T cell receptor beta chains from one sample sequenced in a study of blood T cell repertoires in COVID-19. Profiling relied on immunoSEQ multiplex PCR, and the TCRdb table lists in-frame clones only, not all of them. The table includes under 300,000 clones, 89% detected once. The sequenced sample was peripheral blood. The receptors stem from a woman in her thirties or forties who had recovered from COVID-19.

Here the CDR3 DNA reads TGCGCCAGCAGCTACCTAGCGACCTCCTACGAGCAGTACTTC. This encodes CASSYLATSYEQYF. V usage is TRBV5-1 and J usage is TRBJ2-7; possibly TRBD2 for D (6 bases). With 3 bases removed from V and 0 bases from J, the gap between germline ends came to 10 bases. The CDR3 sequence is 14 residues long. Germline V CDR1 and CDR2: SGHRS, YFSETQ. Full variable domain (outside the CDR3, taken from reference TRBV5-1 and TRBJ2-7): KAGVTQTPRYLIKTRGQQVTLSCSPISGHRSVSWYQQTPGQGLQFLFEYFSETQRNKGNFPGRFSGRQFSNSRSEMNVSTLELGDSALYLCASSYLATSYEQYFGPGTRLTVT.

The genes are TRBV7-9 and TRBJ2-5, with 8 bases that match TRBD2. This CDR3 is built from 15 residues. The germline CDR1 and CDR2 sequences are SEHNR and FQNEAQ (reference sequence). V dropped 4 bases and J dropped 3; count of bases not matched to a gene: 7. The CDR3 DNA is TGTGCCAGCAGCTACCCGGGTAGCGGGAAAGAGACCCAGTACTTC. As protein: CASSYPGSGKETQYF.

The chain links TRBV2 to TRBJ1-6; D is undetermined. The CDR3 consists of 13 residues. Trimming left V 6 bases short and J 7 bases short, with 10 bases between. Germline assignment: CDR1 SNHLY and CDR2 FYNNEI. CDR3 residues: CASRWTANSPLHF. The DNA for the CDR3 is TGTGCCAGCAGGTGGACTGCAAATTCACCCCTCCACTTT. Drawing the rest from reference TRBV2 and TRBJ1-6, the complete variable domain is EPEVTQTPSHQVTQMGQEVILRCVPISNHLYFYWYRQILGQKVEFLVSFYNNEISEKSEIFDDQFSVERPDGSNFTLKIRSTKLEDSAMYFCASRWTANSPLHFGNGTRLTVT.

The V call is TRBV10-3, the J call TRBJ1-3; TRBD1 aligns across 8 bases. The CDR3 length is 15 residues. With V trimmed by 6 bases and J by 0 bases, 4 bases remained unmatched. CDR1 is ENHRY, CDR2 SYGVKD, per germline. Here the CDR3 DNA reads TGTGCCATCAGGGGACAGGACACCTCTGGAAACACCATATATTTT. Translation: CAIRGQDTSGNTIYF.

The rearrangement uses TRBV6-6 and TRBJ2-2; tentatively, D is TRBD1 (5 bases). Germline V CDR1 and CDR2: MNHNY, SVGAGI (reference sequence). The V gene lost 5 bases and the J gene lost 8 bases, with 24 bases spanning the gap. The CDR3 spans 17 residues. CDR3 sequence reads: CASSRPPDWLTGGELFF. The CDR3 region has the DNA TGTGCCAGCAGTCGGCCCCCTGACTGGTTAACAGGAGGGGAGCTGTTTTTT.

The J gene is TRBJ2-5, the V gene TRBV5-1, with TRBD2 matching over 8 bases. V lost 3 bases, J lost 5 bases, and 12 bases stayed unmatched. Germline loops: CDR1 SGHRS, CDR2 YFSETQ. This CDR3 is 16 amino acids long. As DNA, the CDR3 is TGCGCCAGCAGCTCGAAATCCGGGAGGGCCGAGGAGACCCAGTACTTC. As protein: CASSSKSGRAEETQYF.

The chain couples TRBV6-2 or TRBV6-3 to TRBJ1-5; D is perhaps TRBD1 (6 bases). This CDR3 region has 13 residues. V shed 5 bases and J shed 4 bases, with 9 bases lying between them. Germline V CDR1 and CDR2: MNHEY, SVGEGT. CDR3 sequence: CASSTDRNQPQHF. DNA for the CDR3: TGTGCCAGCAGTACGGACAGAAATCAGCCCCAGCATTTT.

The rearrangement links TRBV2 to TRBJ2-5, with a possible D match to TRBD2 (5 bases). The length of the CDR3 is 14 residues. V shed 7 bases and J shed 3 bases, with 15 bases lying between them. Germline values: CDR1 SNHLY, CDR2 FYNNEI. This CDR3 reads CASKVEQRKETQYF. As DNA, the CDR3 is TGTGCCAGCAAGGTGGAGCAGCGGAAAGAGACCCAGTACTTC.